This TCR beta chain is drawn from a study of T-cell reconstitution after alpha-beta-depleted transplantation in children. A library of TCRbeta sequences, prepared with unique molecular identifiers, was generated. TCRdb re-called the PCR reads with MiXCR, one entry per CDR3 protein. The repertoire has fewer than 250,000 distinct CDR3 sequences, roughly a sixth of them found once; the top ten carry around 45%. Study results and caveats: In patients about two months after transplant, alpha-beta T cells reportedly arose from several hundred expanded graft clones. From surviving recipient T cells and thymic progenitors came the high day-60 TCRbeta diversity observed in some patients. Counts and diversity of T cells one year after transplant came mostly from newly produced T cells.

Trimming pared 0 bases from V and 0 bases from J, leaving 11 bases between. Germline values: CDR1 SGHRS, CDR2 YFSETQ. The CDR3 contains 16 residues. This clonotype was detected ten times or more. As yet, its antigen is unknown. The TCR sequence derives from a male patient aged 2-15 years who had a stem cell transplant for acute lymphoblastic leukemia, so the T cells may come from the graft donor. This chain joins TRBV5-1 and TRBJ2-3; D uncertain. The specimen comprised PBMCs, mostly from graft donor cells, sampled 360 days after TCRalphabeta/CD19-depleted stem cell transplant. The CDR3 sequence: CASSLEGGASTDTQYF. CDR3 sequence (DNA): TGCGCCAGCAGCTTGGAAGGCGGAGCTAGCACAGATACGCAGTATTTT.